This is a list of T cell receptor beta chains from one sample in a study of T-cell reconstitution after alpha-beta-depleted transplantation in children. TCRdb re-called the PCR reads with MiXCR, one entry per CDR3 protein. The sample holds hundreds of thousands of distinct CDR3 sequences, roughly a quarter seen once. This specimen consisted of PBMCs, mostly from graft donor cells, obtained 360 days after TCRalphabeta/CD19-depleted stem cell transplant. The receptors stem from a female patient aged 2-9 years who had a stem cell transplant for congenital amegakaryocytic thrombocytopenia, so the T cells may come from the graft donor. The CDR3 runs from the conserved cysteine through the conserved F or W. The D gene is left open where the match is weak. The size field is filled for only some rows; it gives once, few, many or a size class.

J gene,D gene,V gene,clone size,CDR3 DNA,CDR3 protein
TRBJ1-2,NA,TRBV4-3,few,TGCGCCAGCAGCCAAGATAGCCAGGGTAGGTCTGGCTACACCTTC,CASSQDSQGRSGYTF
TRBJ1-1,NA,TRBV7-9,few,TGTGCCAGCAGCCCCTGGGAGCATACAAACACTGAAGCTTTCTTT,CASSPWEHTNTEAFF
TRBJ2-3,NA,TRBV20-1,NA,TGCAGTGCTAGGGTGACCTACACAGATACGCAGTATTTT,CSARVTYTDTQYF
TRBJ2-6,NA,TRBV29-1,NA,TGCAGCGTGGACAGCCCTGGGGCCAACGTCCTGACTTTC,CSVDSPGANVLTF
TRBJ2-7,NA,TRBV19,NA,TGTGCCAGTAGCCCGGGCGAGGGGCCCTACGAGCAGTACTTC,CASSPGEGPYEQYF
TRBJ1-3,NA,TRBV28,NA,TGTGTTGCAGGGAGCTCTGGAAACACCATATATTTT,CVAGSSGNTIYF
TRBJ2-2,NA,TRBV10-3,few,TGTGCCATCAGTGACAAGGACAGATGGACCGGGGAGCTGTTTTTT,CAISDKDRWTGELFF
TRBJ2-5,TRBD1,TRBV12-3/TRBV12-4,NA,TGTGCCAGCAGTTTAAATTCAGGGGGAATCGAGACCCAGTACTTC,CASSLNSGGIETQYF
TRBJ1-1,NA,TRBV12-3/TRBV12-4,few,TGTGCCAGCAGTTTACTGAGGGACACTGAAGCTTTCTTT,CASSLLRDTEAFF
TRBJ1-1,TRBD1,TRBV10-3,few,TGTGCCATCAGTGAAAGGACAGGGGGTATGAGCACTGAAGCTTTCTTT,CAISERTGGMSTEAFF
TRBJ1-1,TRBD1,TRBV20-1,NA,TGCAGTGCTAGACCTCCCAAGTGGGGACAGGTTCCTGAAGCTTTCTTT,CSARPPKWGQVPEAFF
TRBJ2-7,NA,TRBV9,few,TGTGCCAGCAGCGTGGAGGTAACAGGCTACGAGCAGTACTTC,CASSVEVTGYEQYF
TRBJ2-1,NA,TRBV7-2,NA,TGTGCCAGCAGCTCCCTCTTACTGCGCTACAATGAGCAGTTCTTC,CASSSLLLRYNEQFF
TRBJ1-4,NA,TRBV7-6,NA,TGTGCCAGCAGGCCGCTGGATGGGACTAATGAAAAACTGTTTTTT,CASRPLDGTNEKLFF
TRBJ1-1,TRBD1,TRBV5-4,NA,TGTGCCAGCAGCTTGGCAAGCAGGGGGCATCGGTTCGAGGACACTGAAGCTTTCTTT,CASSLASRGHRFEDTEAFF
TRBJ1-3,TRBD1,TRBV5-1,few,TGCGCCAGCAGCTTGGAGGGGGCTTTTGGAAACACCATATATTTT,CASSLEGAFGNTIYF
TRBJ2-5,TRBD2,TRBV18,NA,TGTTCCAGCTCACCACCAACCGGACTAGCGGGAGGTGTAGAGACCCAGTACTTC,CSSSPPTGLAGGVETQYF
TRBJ2-5,TRBD2,TRBV24-1,NA,TGTGCCACCAGTGACCCCGGACTAGCGGGGGCCCCTTTGTACTTC,CATSDPGLAGAPLYF
TRBJ1-2,NA,TRBV7-3,once,TGTGCCAGCAGCTTATCGGGACCAGGGATGGATGGCTACACCTTC,CASSLSGPGMDGYTF
TRBJ2-7,TRBD1,TRBV18,few,TGTGCCAGCTCACCACCGTCGGACAGGGACGAGCAGTACTTC,CASSPPSDRDEQYF
TRBJ1-2,NA,TRBV7-9,few,TGTGCCAGCAGCTTTCCGACAGCCACACTCTATGGCTACACCTTC,CASSFPTATLYGYTF
TRBJ1-1,NA,TRBV10-3,once,TGTGCCATCGCCGTAGGGGGTGTGGACACTGAAGCTTTCTTT,CAIAVGGVDTEAFF
TRBJ2-1,TRBD2,TRBV4-1,NA,TGCGCCAGCAGGTTACCCGGGAGGGGTAATGAGCAGTTCTTC,CASRLPGRGNEQFF
TRBJ2-1,NA,TRBV20-1,NA,TGCAGTGCTAGTGCGGCGGCCTTTCCTGGGTATGAGCAGTTCTTC,CSASAAAFPGYEQFF
TRBJ1-2,TRBD1,TRBV20-1,NA,TGCAGTGACGGGACAGTGAACTATGGCTACACCTTC,CSDGTVNYGYTF
TRBJ2-4,TRBD1,TRBV5-6,many,TGTGCCAGCAGCCCCACCGGGACAGGATATTCCATTCAGTACTTC,CASSPTGTGYSIQYF
TRBJ2-1,NA,TRBV5-1,NA,TGCGCCAGCAGCTTGGTGGTGGGGGACTCAATCAATGAGCAGTTCTTC,CASSLVVGDSINEQFF
TRBJ2-6,NA,TRBV9,NA,TGTGCCAGCAGCGGCTCTGAAGGACAGCCCCTTATCGGGGCCAACGTCCTGACTTTC,CASSGSEGQPLIGANVLTF
TRBJ2-7,NA,TRBV9,few,TGTGCCAGCAGCGTGGCAGGCATCTCCTACGAGCAGTACTTC,CASSVAGISYEQYF